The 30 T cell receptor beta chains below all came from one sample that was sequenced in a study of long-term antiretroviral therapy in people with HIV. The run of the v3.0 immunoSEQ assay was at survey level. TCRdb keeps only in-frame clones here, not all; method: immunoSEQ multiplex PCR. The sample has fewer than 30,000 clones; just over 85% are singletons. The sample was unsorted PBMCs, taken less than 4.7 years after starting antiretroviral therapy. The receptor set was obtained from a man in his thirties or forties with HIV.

In nucleotides, the CDR3 is TGTGCCAGCAGCCTATCAGGTTGGACTGAAGCTTTCTTT. This gives the protein CASSLSGWTEAFF. J is TRBJ1-1 and V is TRBV13; D is undetermined. The CDR3 totals 13 residues. CDR1 and CDR2 from the germline V gene are PRHDT and FYEKMQ (reference sequence). Trimming pared 5 bases from V and 5 bases from J, leaving 12 bases between.

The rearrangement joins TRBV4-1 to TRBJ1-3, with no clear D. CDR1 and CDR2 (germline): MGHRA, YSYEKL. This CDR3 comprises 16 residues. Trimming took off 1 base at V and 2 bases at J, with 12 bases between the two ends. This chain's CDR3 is CASSQVSGYPGNTIYF. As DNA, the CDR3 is TGCGCCAGCAGCCAAGTGTCGGGGTACCCTGGAAACACCATATATTTT.

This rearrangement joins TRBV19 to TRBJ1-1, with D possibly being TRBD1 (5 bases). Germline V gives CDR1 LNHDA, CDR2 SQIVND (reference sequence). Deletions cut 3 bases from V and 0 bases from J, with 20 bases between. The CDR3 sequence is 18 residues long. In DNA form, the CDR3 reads TGTGCCAGTAGTATTGAGGCCAGGGAGTTTCGGGTGAACACTGAAGCTTTCTTT. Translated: CASSIEAREFRVNTEAFF. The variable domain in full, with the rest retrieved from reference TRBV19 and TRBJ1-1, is DGGITQSPKYLFRKEGQNVTLSCEQNLNHDAMYWYRQDPGQGLRLIYYSQIVNDFQKGDIAEGYSVSREKKESFPLTVTSAQKNPTAFYLCASSIEAREFRVNTEAFFGQGTRLTVV.

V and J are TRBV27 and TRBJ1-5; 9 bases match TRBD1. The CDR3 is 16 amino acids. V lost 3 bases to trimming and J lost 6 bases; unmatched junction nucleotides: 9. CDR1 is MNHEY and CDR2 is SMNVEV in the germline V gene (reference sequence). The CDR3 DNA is TGTGCCAGCAGTTTTCTCCGACAGGGGGTGGCTCAGCCCCAGCATTTT. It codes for CASSFLRQGVAQPQHF.

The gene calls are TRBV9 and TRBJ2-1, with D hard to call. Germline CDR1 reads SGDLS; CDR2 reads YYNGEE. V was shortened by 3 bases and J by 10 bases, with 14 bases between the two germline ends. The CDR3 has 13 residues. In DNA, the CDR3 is TGTGCCAGCAGCGATGGCCCGTACATCGAGCAGTTCTTC. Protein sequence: CASSDGPYIEQFF.

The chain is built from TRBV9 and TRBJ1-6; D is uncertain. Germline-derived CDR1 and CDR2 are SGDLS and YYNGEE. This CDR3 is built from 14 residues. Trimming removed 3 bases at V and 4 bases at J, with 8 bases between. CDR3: CASSGQGYNSPLHF. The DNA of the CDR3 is TGTGCCAGCAGCGGCCAAGGGTATAATTCACCCCTCCACTTT.

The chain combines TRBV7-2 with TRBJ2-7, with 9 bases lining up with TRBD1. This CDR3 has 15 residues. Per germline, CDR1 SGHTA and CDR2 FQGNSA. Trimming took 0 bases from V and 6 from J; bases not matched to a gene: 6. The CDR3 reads CASSLAGTGSGEQYF. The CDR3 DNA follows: TGTGCCAGCAGCTTAGCCGGGACAGGGTCGGGCGAGCAGTACTTC.

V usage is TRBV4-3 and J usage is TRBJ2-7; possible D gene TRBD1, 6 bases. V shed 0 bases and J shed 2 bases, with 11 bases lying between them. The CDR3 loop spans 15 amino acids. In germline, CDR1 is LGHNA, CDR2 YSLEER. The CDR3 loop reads CASSQDGSGAYEQYF. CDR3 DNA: TGCGCCAGCAGCCAAGATGGGTCAGGGGCCTACGAGCAGTACTTC.

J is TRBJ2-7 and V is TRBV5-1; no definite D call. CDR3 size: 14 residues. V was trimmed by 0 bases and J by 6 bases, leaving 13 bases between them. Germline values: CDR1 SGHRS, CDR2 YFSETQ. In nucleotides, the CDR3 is TGCGCCAGCAGCTTGGGGTCCCCCTGGGGCGAGCAGTACTTC. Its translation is CASSLGSPWGEQYF.

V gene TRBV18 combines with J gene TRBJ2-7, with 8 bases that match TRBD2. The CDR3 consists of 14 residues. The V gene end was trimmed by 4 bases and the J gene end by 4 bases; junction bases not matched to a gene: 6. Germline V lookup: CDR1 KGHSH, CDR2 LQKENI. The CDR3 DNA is TGTGCCAGCTCACTTCCGGGACTAGGATACGAGCAGTACTTC. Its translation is CASSLPGLGYEQYF.

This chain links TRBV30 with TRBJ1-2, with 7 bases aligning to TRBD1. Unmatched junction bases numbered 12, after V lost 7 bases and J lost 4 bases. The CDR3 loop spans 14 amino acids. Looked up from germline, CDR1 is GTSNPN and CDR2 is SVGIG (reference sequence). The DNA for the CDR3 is TGTGCCTATTCATCTGACAGGGACCGCTATGGCTACACCTTC. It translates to CAYSSDRDRYGYTF.

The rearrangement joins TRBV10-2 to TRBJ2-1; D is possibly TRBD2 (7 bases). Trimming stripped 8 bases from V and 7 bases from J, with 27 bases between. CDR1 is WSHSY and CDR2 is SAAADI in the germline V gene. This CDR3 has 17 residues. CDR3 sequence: CASSGSNGGALGNEQFF. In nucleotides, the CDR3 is TGCGCCAGCTCGGGGTCGAATGGGGGGGCCCTTGGGAATGAGCAGTTCTTC.

As DNA, the CDR3 is TGCAGCGTTGAAGATATCATCCCCCCCTATGGCTACACCTTC. This encodes CSVEDIIPPYGYTF. This rearrangement joins TRBV29-1 to TRBJ1-2; D is unclear. The germline gives CDR1 SQVTM, CDR2 ANQGSEA. The V end was cut by 0 bases, the J end by 4 bases, with 12 bases between. This CDR3 region has 14 residues.

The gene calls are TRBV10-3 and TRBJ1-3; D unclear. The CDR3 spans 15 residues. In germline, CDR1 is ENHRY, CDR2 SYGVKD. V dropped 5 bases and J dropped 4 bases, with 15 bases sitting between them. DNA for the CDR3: TGTGCCATCAGTACCCCCCCCGAAGGGGGAAACACCATATATTTT. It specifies CAISTPPEGGNTIYF.

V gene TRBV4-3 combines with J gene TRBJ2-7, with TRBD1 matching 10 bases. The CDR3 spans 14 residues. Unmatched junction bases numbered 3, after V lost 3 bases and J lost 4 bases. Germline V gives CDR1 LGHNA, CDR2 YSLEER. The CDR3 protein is CASSHRTGGYEQYF. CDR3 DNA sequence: TGCGCCAGCAGCCACCGGACAGGGGGTTACGAGCAGTACTTC.

The chain's CDR3 is CASSLSSWGTGIGDEQYF. CDR3 DNA sequence: TGTGCCAGCAGCTTATCCTCCTGGGGGACAGGGATCGGCGACGAGCAGTACTTC. The chain joins TRBV7-9 to TRBJ2-7; TRBD1 matches at 9 bases. This CDR3 is built from 18 residues. Germline trimming cut 2 bases from V and 5 bases from J; bases unmatched to any gene: 16. Germline CDR1 and CDR2: SEHNR and FQNEAQ (reference sequence).

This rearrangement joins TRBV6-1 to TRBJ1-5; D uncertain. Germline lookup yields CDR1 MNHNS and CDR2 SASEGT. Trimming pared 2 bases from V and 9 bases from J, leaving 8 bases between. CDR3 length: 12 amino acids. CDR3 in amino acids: CASSESLPPQHF. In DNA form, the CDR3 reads TGTGCCAGCAGTGAATCATTGCCGCCCCAGCATTTT.

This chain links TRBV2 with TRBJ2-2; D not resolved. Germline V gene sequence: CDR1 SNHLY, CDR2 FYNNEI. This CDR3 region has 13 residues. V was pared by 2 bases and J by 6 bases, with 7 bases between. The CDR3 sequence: CASSELQAGELFF. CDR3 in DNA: TGTGCCAGCAGTGAATTGCAGGCCGGGGAGCTGTTTTTT.

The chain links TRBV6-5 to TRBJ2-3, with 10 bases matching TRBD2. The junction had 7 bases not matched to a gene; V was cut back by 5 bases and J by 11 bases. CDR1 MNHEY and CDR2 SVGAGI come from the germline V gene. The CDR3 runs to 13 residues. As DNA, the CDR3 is TGTGCCAGCAGTCAACAAGCGGGGGGGGAGCAGTATTTT. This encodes CASSQQAGGEQYF.

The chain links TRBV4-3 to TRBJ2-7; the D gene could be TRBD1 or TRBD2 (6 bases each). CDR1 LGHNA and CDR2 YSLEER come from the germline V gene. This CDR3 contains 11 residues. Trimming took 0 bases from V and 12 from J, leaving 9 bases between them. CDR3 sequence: CASSQEEGGYF. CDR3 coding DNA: TGCGCCAGCAGCCAAGAGGAGGGGGGGTACTTC.

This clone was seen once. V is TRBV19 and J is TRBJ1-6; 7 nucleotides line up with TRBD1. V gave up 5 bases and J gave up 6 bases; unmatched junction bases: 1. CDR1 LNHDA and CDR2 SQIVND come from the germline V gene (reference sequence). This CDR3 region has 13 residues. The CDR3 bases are TGTGCCAGTAGTCGGGACAGTAATTCACCCCTCCACTTT. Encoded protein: CASSRDSNSPLHF.

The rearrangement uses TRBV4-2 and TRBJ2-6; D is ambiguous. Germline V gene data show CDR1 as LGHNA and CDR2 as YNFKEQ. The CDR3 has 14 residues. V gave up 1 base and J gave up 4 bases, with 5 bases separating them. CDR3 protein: CASSQASGANVLTF. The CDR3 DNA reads TGTGCCAGCAGCCAAGCGAGCGGGGCCAACGTCCTGACTTTC.

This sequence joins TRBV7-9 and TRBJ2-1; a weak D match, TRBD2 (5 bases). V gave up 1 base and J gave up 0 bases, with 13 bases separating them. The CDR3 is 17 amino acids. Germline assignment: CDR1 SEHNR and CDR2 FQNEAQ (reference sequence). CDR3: CASSLVFEGHSYNEQFF. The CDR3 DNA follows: TGTGCCAGCAGCTTAGTCTTTGAGGGTCACTCCTACAATGAGCAGTTCTTC.

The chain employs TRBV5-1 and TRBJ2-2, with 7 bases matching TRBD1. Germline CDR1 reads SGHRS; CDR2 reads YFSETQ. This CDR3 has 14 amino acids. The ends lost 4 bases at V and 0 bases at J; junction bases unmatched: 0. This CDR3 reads CASSGTANTGELFF. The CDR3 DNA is TGCGCCAGCAGCGGGACAGCGAACACCGGGGAGCTGTTTTTT.

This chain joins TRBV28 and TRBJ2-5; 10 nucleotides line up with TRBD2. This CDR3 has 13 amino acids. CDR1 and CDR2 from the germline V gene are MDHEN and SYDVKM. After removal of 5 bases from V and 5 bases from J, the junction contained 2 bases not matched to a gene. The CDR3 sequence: CASSLAGDETQYF. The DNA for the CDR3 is TGTGCCAGCAGTCTAGCGGGAGACGAGACCCAGTACTTC.

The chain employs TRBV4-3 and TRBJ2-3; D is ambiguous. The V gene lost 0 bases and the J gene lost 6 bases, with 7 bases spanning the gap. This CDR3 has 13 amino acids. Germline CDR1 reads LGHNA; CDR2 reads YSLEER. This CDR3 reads CASSQDLGDTQYF. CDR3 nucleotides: TGCGCCAGCAGCCAAGATTTAGGGGATACGCAGTATTTT.

The CDR3 DNA is TGTGCCAGCAGTGAGGACTACGAGCAGTACTTC. It specifies CASSEDYEQYF. This rearrangement joins TRBV2 to TRBJ2-7; no firm D call. Trimming stripped 3 bases from V and 3 bases from J, with 3 bases between. This CDR3 is 11 amino acids long. Germline-derived CDR1 and CDR2 are SNHLY and FYNNEI.

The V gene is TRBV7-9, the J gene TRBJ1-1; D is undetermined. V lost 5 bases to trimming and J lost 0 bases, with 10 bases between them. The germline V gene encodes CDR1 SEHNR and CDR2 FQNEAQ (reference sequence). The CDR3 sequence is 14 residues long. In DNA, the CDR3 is TGTGCCAGCAGCGAGACACTAATGAACACTGAAGCTTTCTTT. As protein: CASSETLMNTEAFF.

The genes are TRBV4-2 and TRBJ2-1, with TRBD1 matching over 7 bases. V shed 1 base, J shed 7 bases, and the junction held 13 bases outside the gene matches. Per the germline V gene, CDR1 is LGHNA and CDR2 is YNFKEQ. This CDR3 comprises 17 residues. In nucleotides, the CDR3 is TGTGCCAGCAGCCAAGTTGGTGCGGAACCCAGGGGGAATGAGCAGTTCTTC. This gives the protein CASSQVGAEPRGNEQFF.

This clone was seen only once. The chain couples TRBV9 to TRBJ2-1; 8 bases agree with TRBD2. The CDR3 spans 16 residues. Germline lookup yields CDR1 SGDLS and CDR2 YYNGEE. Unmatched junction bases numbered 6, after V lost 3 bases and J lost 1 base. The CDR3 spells CASSAPGLGSYNEQFF. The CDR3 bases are TGTGCCAGCAGCGCGCCGGGACTAGGGTCCTACAATGAGCAGTTCTTC.